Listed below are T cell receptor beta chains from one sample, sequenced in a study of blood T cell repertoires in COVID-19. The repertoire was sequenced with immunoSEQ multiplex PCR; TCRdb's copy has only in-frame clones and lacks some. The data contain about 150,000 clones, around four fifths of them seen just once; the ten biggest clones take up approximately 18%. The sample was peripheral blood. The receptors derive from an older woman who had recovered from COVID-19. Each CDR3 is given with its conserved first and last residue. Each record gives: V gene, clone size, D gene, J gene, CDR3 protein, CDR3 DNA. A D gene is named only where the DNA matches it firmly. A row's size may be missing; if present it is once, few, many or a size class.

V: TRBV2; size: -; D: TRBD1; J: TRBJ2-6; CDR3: CASSGTGGANVLTF; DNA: TGTGCCAGCAGCGGGACAGGAGGGGCCAACGTCCTGACTTTC
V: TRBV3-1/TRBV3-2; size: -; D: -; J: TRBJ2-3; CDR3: CASSQAPRQSTDTQYF; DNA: TGTGCCAGCAGCCAGGCCCCCCGACAGAGCACAGATACGCAGTATTTT
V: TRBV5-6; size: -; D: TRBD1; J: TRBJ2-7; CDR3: CASSFGTGQSSYEQYF; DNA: TGTGCCAGCAGCTTCGGGACAGGCCAGAGCTCCTACGAGCAGTACTTC
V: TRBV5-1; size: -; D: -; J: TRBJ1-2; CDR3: CASSWGDGYTF; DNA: TGCGCCAGCAGCTGGGGGGATGGCTACACCTTC
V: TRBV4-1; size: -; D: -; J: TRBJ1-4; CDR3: CASSQGWGATNEKLFF; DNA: TGCGCCAGCAGCCAAGGATGGGGGGCAACTAATGAAAAACTGTTTTTT
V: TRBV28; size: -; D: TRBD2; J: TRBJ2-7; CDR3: CASSTTSGRGIMGEQYF; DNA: TGTGCCAGCAGTACAACTAGCGGGAGGGGGATAATGGGTGAGCAGTACTTC
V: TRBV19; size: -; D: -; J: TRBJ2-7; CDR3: CAAAGPGYEQYF; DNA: TGTGCGGCGGCGGGACCCGGCTACGAGCAGTACTTC
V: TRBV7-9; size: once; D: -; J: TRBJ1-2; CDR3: CASSRIAGVGTF; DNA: TGTGCCAGCAGCCGGATCGCAGGGGTTGGCACCTTC
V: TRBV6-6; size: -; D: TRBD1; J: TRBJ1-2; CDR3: CASSLRDRVRGYTF; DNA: TGTGCCAGCAGCCTCCGGGACAGGGTACGTGGCTACACCTTC
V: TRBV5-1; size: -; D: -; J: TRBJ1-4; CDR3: CASSSGDVEKLFF; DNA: TGCGCCAGCAGCTCGGGGGATGTTGAAAAACTGTTTTTT
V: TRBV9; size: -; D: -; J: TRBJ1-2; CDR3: CASSIQGSNYGYTF; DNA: TGTGCCAGCAGCATCCAGGGCTCGAACTATGGCTACACCTTC
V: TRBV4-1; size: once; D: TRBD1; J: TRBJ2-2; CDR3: CASSRGQGVAGELFF; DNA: TGCGCCAGCAGCCGGGGACAGGGGGTGGCCGGGGAGCTGTTTTTT
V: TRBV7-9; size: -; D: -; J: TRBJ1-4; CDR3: CASSPQQGAPTNEKLFF; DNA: TGTGCCAGCAGCCCCCAACAGGGTGCCCCAACTAATGAAAAACTGTTTTTT
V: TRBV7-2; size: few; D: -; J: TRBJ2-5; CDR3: CASTLSPGQETQYF; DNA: TGTGCCAGCACCCTATCTCCCGGCCAAGAGACCCAGTACTTC
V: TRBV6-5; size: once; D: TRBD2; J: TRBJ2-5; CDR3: CAGGGRNQETQYF; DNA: TGTGCCGGGGGGGGACGGAACCAAGAGACCCAGTACTTC
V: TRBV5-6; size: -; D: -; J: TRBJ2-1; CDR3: CASSLYARTYNEQFF; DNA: TGTGCCAGCAGCTTGTACGCGAGGACCTACAATGAGCAGTTCTTC
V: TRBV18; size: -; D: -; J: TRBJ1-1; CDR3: CASSPWQAVGTEAFF; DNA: TGTGCCAGCTCACCATGGCAGGCTGTGGGCACTGAAGCTTTCTTT
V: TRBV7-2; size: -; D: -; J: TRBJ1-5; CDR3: CASSLGGYSNQPQHF; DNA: TGTGCCAGCAGCTTAGGCGGCTATAGCAATCAGCCCCAGCATTTT
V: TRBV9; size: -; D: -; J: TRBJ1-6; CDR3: CASSPEGSPLHF; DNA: TGTGCCAGCAGCCCCGAGGGTTCACCCCTCCACTTT
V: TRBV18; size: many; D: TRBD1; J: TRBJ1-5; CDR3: CASTTGGGQPQHF; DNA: TGTGCCAGCACCACAGGGGGGGGTCAGCCCCAGCATTTT